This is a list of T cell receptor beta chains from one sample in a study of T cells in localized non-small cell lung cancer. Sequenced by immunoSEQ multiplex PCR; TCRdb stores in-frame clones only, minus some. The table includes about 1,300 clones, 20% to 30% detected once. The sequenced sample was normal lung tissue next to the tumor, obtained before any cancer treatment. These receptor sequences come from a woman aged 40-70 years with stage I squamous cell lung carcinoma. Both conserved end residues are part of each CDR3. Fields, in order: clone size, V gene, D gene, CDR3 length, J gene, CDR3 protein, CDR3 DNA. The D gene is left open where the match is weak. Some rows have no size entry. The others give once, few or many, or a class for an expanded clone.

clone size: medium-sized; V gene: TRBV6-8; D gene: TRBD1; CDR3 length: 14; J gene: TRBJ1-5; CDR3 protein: CASSGTGGLQPQHF; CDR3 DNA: TGTGCCAGCAGTGGGACAGGGGGCCTTCAGCCCCAGCATTTT
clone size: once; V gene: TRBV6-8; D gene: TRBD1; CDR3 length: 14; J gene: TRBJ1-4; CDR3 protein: CAIRGTGEGEKLFF; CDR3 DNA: TGTGCCATCAGAGGGACAGGGGAAGGAGAAAAACTGTTTTTT
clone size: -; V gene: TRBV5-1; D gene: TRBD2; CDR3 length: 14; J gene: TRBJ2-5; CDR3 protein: CASSLEPSGETQYF; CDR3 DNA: TGCGCCAGCAGCTTGGAACCTAGCGGGGAGACCCAGTACTTC
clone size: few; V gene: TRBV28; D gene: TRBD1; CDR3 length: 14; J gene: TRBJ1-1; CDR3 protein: CASSWTGGHTEAFF; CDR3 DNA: TGTGCCAGCAGTTGGACAGGGGGGCACACTGAAGCTTTCTTT
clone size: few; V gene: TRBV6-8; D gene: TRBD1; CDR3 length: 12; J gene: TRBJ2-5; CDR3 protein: CAGRQGGETQYF; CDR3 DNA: TGTGCCGGGAGACAGGGCGGGGAGACCCAGTACTTC
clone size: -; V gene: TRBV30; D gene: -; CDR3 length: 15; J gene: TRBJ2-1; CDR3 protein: CAWSVLGISISEQFF; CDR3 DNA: TGTGCCTGGAGTGTATTGGGGATAAGTATCAGTGAGCAGTTCTTC
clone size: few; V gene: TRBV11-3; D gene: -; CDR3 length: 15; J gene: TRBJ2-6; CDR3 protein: CASSTGGAGANVLTF; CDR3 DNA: TGTGCCAGCAGCACCGGAGGGGCTGGGGCCAACGTCCTGACTTTC
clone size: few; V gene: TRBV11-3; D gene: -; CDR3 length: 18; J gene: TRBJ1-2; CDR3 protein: CASSLALNPGHQTYGYTF; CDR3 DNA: TGTGCCAGCAGCTTGGCCCTTAATCCGGGACATCAAACCTATGGCTACACCTTC
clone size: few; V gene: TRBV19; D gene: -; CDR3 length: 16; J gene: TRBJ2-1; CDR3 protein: CASSILGVTSYNEQFF; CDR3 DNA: TGTGCCAGTAGTATACTTGGGGTGACCTCCTACAATGAGCAGTTCTTC
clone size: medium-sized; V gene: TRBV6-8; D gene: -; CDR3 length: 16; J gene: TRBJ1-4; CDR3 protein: CASSYVVPQAGEKLFF; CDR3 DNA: TGTGCCAGCAGTTACGTCGTTCCCCAGGCGGGTGAAAAACTGTTTTTT
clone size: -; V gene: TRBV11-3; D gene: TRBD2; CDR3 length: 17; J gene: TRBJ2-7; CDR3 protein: CASSTRNAGTNTYEQYF; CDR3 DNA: TGTGCCAGCAGCACCCGAAACGCCGGGACTAATACCTACGAGCAGTACTTC
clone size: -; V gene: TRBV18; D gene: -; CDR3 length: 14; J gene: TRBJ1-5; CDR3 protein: CASGTGTLNQPQHF; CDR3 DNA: TGTGCCAGCGGGACCGGGACACTAAATCAGCCCCAGCATTTT
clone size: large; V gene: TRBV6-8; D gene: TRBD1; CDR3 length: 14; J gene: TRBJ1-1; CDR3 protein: CASSYSTGGTEAFF; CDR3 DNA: TGTGCCAGCAGTTACTCGACAGGGGGCACTGAAGCTTTCTTT
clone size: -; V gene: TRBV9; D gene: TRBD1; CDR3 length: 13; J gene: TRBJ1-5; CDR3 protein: CASSKQGDQPQHF; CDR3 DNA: TGTGCCAGCAGCAAACAGGGGGATCAGCCCCAGCATTTT
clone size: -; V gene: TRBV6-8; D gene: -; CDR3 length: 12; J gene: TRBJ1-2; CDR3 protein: CASSDSRRGYTF; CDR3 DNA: TGTGCCAGCAGTGACTCCCGGAGGGGCTACACCTTC
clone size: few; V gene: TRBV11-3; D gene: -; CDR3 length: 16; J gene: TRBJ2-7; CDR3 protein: CASSLGGAIRGHEQYF; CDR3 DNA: TGTGCCAGCAGCCTAGGGGGGGCAATCAGGGGCCACGAGCAGTACTTC
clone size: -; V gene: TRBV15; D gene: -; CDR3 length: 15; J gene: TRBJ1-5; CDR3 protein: CATSIRRDRNQPQHF; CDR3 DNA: TGTGCCACCAGCATACGCCGGGACCGAAATCAGCCCCAGCATTTT
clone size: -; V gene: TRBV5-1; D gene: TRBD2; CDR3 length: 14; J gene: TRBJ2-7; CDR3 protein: CASSPGLAGAEQYF; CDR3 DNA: TGCGCCAGCAGCCCGGGACTAGCGGGAGCCGAGCAGTACTTC
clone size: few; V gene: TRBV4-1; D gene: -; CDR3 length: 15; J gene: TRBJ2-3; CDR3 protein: CASSQDRGTTDTQYF; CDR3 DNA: TGCGCCAGCAGCCAAGATAGGGGGACCACAGATACGCAGTATTTT
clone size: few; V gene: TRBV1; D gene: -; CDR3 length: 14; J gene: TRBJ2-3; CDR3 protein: CASSRGLAADTQYF; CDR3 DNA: TGCGCCAGCAGCCGGGGACTAGCCGCCGATACGCAGTATTTT
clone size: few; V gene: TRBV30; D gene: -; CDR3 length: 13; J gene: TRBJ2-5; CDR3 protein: CAWSGQPRETQYF; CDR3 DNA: TGTGCCTGGAGTGGGCAGCCCCGGGAGACCCAGTACTTC
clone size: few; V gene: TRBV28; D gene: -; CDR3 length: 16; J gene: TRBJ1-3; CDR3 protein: CASNPQGMGIGNTIYF; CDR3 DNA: TGTGCCAGCAATCCTCAGGGAATGGGGATTGGAAACACCATATATTTT
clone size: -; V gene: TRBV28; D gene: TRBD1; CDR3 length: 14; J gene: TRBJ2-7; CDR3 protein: CASRKGQGNREQYF; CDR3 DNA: TGTGCCAGCAGGAAAGGACAGGGCAATCGGGAGCAGTACTTC
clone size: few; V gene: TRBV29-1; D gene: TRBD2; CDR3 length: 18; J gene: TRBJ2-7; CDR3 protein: CSVATRTPSGFLSYEQYF; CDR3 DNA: TGCAGCGTTGCAACCCGGACGCCTAGCGGGTTTCTCTCCTACGAGCAGTACTTC
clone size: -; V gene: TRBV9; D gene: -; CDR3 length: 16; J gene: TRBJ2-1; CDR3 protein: CASSVGLTSRGYEQFF; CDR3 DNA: TGTGCCAGCAGCGTAGGATTGACTAGCAGGGGTTATGAGCAGTTCTTC
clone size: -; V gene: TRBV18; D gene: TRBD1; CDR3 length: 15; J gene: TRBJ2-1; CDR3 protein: CASSLSRQGTDEQFF; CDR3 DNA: TGTGCCAGCTCTCTTTCCCGACAGGGCACGGATGAGCAGTTCTTC
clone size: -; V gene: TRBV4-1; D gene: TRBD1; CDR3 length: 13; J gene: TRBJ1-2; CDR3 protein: CASSLTGVAGYTF; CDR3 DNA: TGCGCCAGCAGCCTTACAGGGGTGGCTGGCTACACCTTC
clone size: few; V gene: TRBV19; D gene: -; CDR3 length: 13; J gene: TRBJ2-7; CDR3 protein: CATSRGPLEEQYF; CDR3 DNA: TGTGCCACCTCCCGGGGCCCTTTGGAGGAGCAGTACTTC
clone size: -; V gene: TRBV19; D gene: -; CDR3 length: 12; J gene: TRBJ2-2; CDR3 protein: CASAPARGELFF; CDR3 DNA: TGTGCCAGTGCTCCGGCGCGCGGGGAGCTGTTTTTT
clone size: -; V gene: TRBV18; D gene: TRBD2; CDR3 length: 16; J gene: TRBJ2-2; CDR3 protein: CASSPPSSGSAGELFF; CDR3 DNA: TGTGCCAGCTCACCACCGTCTAGCGGGAGCGCCGGGGAGCTGTTTTTT
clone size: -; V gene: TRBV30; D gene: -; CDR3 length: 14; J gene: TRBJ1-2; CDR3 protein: CAWSVFGRGWGYTF; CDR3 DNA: TGTGCCTGGAGTGTATTCGGCAGGGGCTGGGGCTACACCTTC
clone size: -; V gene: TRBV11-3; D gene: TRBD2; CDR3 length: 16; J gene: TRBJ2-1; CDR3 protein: CASSTGTSGVYNEQFF; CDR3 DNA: TGTGCCAGCAGCACCGGGACTAGCGGGGTGTACAATGAGCAGTTCTTC
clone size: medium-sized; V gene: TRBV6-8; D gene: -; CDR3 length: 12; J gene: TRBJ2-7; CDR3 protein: CASSRLGNEQYF; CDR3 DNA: TGTGCCAGCAGTCGGTTGGGAAACGAGCAGTACTTC
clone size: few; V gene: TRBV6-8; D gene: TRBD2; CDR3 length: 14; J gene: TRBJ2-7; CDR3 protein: CASRAGTSSYEQYF; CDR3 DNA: TGTGCCAGCAGAGCGGGAACGAGCTCCTACGAGCAGTACTTC
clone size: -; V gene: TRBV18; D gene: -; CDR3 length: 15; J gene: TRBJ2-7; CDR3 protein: CASSPNDGASYEQYF; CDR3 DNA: TGTGCCAGCTCACCTAACGACGGGGCCTCCTACGAGCAGTACTTC
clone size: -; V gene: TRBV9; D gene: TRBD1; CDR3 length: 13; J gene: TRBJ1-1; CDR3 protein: CASTPRGRGEAFF; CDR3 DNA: TGTGCCAGCACCCCGAGGGGGCGAGGGGAAGCTTTCTTT
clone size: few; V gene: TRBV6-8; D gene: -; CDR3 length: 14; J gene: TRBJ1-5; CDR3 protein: CASSPLTMDQPQHF; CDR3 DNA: TGTGCCAGCAGTCCTCTCACGATGGATCAGCCCCAGCATTTT
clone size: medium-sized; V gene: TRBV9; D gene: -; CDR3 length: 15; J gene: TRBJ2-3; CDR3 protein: CASSPSEGRTDTQYF; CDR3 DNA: TGTGCCAGCAGCCCATCTGAAGGCCGCACAGATACGCAGTATTTT
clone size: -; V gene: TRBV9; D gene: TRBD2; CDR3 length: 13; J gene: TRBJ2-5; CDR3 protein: CASAASGEETQYF; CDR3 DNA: TGTGCCAGCGCGGCTAGCGGGGAAGAGACCCAGTACTTC
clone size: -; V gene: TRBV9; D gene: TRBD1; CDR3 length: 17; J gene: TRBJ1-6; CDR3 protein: CASSVGGQGARTSPLHF; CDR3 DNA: TGTGCCAGCAGCGTAGGCGGGCAGGGGGCAAGGACTTCACCCCTCCACTTT
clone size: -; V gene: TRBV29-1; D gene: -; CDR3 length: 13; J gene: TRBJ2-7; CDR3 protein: CSVRDQGTYEQYF; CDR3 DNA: TGCAGCGTGAGGGATCAGGGAACCTACGAGCAGTACTTC
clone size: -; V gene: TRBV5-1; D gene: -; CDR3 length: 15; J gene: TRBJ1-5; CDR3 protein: CASSLQGTSNQPQHF; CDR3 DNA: TGCGCCAGCAGTCTACAGGGTACCAGCAATCAGCCCCAGCATTTT
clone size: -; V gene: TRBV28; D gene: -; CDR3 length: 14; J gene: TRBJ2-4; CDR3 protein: CATGTGAGRDIQYF; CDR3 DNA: TGTGCCACAGGAACAGGAGCGGGCAGGGACATTCAGTACTTC